The source of this TCR beta chain is a study of T cell repertoires in ileal Crohn's disease. Looking at the study overall: About half received postoperative treatment, around 10 with thiopurines and approximately 19 anti-TNF.

Germline trimming cut 5 bases from V and 0 bases from J; bases unmatched to any gene: 11. In germline, CDR1 is LNHDA, CDR2 SQIVND (reference sequence). The CDR3 is made up of 18 amino acids. A remark on this clone: Its antigen is still unknown.

Each sample's TCRB immunosequencing used five hundred nanograms of biopsy DNA. Here immunoSEQ multiplex PCR was the method, and the copy in TCRdb shows in-frame clones only, minus some. The data show 4,000 to 6,000 clones, roughly four fifths seen once. General study findings and limits: Sorted CD8 T cells held more high-frequency clones than CD4.

This TCR came from an adult with Crohn's disease. The chain carries TRBV19 and TRBJ1-1, with 11 positions matching TRBD1. Sequenced: ileal tissue. CDR3 in amino acids: CASSLRTGGIRVNTEAFF. CDR3 in DNA: TGTGCCAGTAGTCTACGGACAGGGGGCATACGAGTGAACACTGAAGCTTTCTTT.